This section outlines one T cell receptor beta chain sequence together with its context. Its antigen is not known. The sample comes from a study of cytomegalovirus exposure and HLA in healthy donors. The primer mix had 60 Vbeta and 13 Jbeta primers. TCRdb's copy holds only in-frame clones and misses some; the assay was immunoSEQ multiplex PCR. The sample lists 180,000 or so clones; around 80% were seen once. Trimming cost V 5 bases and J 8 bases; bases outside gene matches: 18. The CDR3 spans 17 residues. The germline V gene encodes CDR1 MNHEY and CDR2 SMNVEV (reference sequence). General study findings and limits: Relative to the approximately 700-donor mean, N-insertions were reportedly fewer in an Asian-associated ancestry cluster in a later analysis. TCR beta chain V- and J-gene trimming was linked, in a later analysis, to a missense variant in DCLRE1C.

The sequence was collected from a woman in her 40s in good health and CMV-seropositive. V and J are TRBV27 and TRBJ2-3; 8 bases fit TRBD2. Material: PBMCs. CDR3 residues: CASSPLWREVGEVTQYF. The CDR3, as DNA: TGTGCCAGCAGTCCTCTCTGGCGGGAGGTGGGGGAGGTTACGCAGTATTTT.